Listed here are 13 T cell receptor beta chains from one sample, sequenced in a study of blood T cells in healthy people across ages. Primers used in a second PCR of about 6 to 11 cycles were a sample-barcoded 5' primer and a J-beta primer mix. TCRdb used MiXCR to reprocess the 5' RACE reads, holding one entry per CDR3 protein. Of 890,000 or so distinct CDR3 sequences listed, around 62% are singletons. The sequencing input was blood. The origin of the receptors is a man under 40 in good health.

This chain's CDR3 is CASSQDSREGGLKNIQYF. The CDR3 nucleotides read TGCGCCAGCAGCCAAGATAGTAGGGAGGGGGGGCTAAAAAACATTCAGTACTTC. This sequence joins TRBV4-3 and TRBJ2-4; the D gene is possibly TRBD2 (7 bases). Between the trimmed V and J ends, which lost 0 bases and 4 bases, there was a span of 19 bases. CDR1 and CDR2 from the germline V gene are LGHNA and YSLEER. CDR3 length equals 18 residues.

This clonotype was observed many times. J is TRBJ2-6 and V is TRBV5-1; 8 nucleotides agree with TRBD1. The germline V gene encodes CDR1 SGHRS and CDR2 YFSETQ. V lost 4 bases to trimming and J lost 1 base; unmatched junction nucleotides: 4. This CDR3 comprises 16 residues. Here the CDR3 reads CASSRTGISGANVLTF. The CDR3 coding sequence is TGCGCCAGCAGCCGGACAGGGATATCTGGGGCCAACGTCCTGACTTTC.

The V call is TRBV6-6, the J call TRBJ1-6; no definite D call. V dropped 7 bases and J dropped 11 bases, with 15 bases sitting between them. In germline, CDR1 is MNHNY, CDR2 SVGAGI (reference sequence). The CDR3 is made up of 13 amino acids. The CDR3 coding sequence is TGTGCCAGCACATCTCCGGACGGCCCACCCCTCCACTTT. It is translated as CASTSPDGPPLHF.

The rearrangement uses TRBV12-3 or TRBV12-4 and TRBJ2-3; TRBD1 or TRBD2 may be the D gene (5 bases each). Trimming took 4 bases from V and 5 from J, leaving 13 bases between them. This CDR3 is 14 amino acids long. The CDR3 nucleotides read TGTGCCAGCAGTTCCAGGGACCGAGGAGATACGCAGTATTTT. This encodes CASSSRDRGDTQYF.

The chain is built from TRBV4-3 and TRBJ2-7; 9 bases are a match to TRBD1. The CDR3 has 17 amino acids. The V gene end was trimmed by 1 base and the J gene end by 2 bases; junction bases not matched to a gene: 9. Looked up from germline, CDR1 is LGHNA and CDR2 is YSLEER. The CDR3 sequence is CASSQGHPGQGTYEQYF. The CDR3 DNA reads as TGCGCCAGCAGCCAAGGTCACCCCGGACAGGGGACCTACGAGCAGTACTTC.

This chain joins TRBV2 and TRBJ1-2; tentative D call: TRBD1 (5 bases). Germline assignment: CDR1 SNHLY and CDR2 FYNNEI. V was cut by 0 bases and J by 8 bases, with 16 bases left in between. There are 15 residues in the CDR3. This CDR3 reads CASSEALVGVKGYTF. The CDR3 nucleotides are TGTGCCAGCAGTGAAGCGCTTGTGGGGGTGAAGGGCTACACCTTC.

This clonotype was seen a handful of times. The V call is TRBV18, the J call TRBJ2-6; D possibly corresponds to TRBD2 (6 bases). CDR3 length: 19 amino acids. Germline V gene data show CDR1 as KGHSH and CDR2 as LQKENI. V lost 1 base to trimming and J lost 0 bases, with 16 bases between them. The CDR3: CASSPLPGTPNSGANVLTF. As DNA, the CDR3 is TGTGCCAGCTCACCACTCCCCGGGACTCCAAACTCTGGGGCCAACGTCCTGACTTTC.

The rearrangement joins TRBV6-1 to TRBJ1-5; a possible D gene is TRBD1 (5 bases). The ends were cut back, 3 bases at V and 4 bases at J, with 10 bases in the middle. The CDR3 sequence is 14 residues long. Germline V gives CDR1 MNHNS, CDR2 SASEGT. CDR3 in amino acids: CASSDGGPNQPQHF. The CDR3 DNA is TGTGCCAGCAGTGACGGGGGACCGAATCAGCCCCAGCATTTT.

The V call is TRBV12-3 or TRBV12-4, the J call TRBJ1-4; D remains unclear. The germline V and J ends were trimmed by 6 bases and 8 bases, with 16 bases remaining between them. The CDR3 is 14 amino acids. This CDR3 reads CASRPTTIGEKLFF. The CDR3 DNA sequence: TGTGCCAGCAGACCCACTACCATCGGGGAAAAACTGTTTTTT.

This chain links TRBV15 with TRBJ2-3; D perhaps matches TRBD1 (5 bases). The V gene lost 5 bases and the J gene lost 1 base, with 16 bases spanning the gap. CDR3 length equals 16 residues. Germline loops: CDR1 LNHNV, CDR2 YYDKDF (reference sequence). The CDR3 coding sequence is TGTGCCACCAGCCACCGACAGTCTCCCCGCACAGATACGCAGTATTTT. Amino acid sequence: CATSHRQSPRTDTQYF. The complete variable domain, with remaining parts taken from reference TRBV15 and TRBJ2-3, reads DAMVIQNPRYQVTQFGKPVTLSCSQTLNHNVMYWYQQKSSQAPKLLFHYYDKDFNNEADTPDNFQSRRPNTSFCFLDIRSPGLGDTAMYLCATSHRQSPRTDTQYFGPGTRLTVL.

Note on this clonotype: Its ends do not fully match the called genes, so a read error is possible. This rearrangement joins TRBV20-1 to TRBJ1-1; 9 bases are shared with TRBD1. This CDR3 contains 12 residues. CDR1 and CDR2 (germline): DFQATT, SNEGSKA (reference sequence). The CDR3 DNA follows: TGCAGTGCCAGAGACAGGGGGACTGAAGCTTTCTTT. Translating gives CSARDRGTEAFF.

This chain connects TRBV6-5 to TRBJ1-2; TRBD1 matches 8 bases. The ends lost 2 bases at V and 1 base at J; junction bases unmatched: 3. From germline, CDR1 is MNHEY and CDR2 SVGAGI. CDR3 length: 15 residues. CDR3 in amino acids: CASSYGGQGNYGYTF. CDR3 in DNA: TGTGCCAGCAGTTACGGAGGACAGGGTAACTATGGCTACACCTTC.

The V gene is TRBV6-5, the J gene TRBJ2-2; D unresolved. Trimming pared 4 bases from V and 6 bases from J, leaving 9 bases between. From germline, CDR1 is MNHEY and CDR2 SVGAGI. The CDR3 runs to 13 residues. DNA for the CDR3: TGTGCCAGCAGTTCCCATTCGGCCGGGGAGCTGTTTTTT. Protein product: CASSSHSAGELFF.